This T cell receptor (beta chain) was sequenced during a study of blood T cell repertoires in COVID-19. Turning to the study itself: COVID-19 samples, acute and convalescent, were from the United States, Italy and Spain. Sources were T cells, B-cell-depleted T cells, or PBMCs; the material itself was cDNA or gDNA.

Assay: immunoSEQ multiplex PCR; the TCRdb copy retains only in-frame clones and omits some. The sample records about 440,000 clones, around 89% being singletons. V dropped 2 bases and J dropped 5 bases, with 7 bases sitting between them. Germline CDR1 and CDR2: MNHNY and SVGAGI (reference sequence). The CDR3 spans 12 residues. Only one count was recorded for this clone. Material: peripheral blood. The sequence was obtained from a woman aged 25 to 45 with acute or convalescent COVID-19. The chain carries TRBV6-6 and TRBJ2-7; TRBD1 is a possible D gene (5 bases). The CDR3 spells CASSYRGDEQYF. CDR3 DNA sequence: TGTGCCAGCAGTTACAGGGGCGACGAGCAGTACTTC.